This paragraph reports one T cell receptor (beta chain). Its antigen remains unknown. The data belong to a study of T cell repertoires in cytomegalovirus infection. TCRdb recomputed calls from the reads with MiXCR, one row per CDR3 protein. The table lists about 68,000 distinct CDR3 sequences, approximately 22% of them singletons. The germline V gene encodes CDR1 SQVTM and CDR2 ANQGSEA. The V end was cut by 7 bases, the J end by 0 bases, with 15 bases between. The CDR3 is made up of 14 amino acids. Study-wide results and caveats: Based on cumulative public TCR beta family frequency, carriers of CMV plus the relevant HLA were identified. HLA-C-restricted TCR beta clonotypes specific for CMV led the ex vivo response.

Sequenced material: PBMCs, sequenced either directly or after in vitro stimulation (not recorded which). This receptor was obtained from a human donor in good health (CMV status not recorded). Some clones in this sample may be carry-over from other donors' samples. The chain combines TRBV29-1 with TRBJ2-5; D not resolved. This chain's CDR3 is CSAAARKHQETQYF. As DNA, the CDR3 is TGCAGCGCCGCCGCGCGGAAGCACCAAGAGACCCAGTACTTC.